These T cell receptor beta chains were read from a single sample in a study of vaccination effects on CD4 cells after COVID-19. Their antigens remain unidentified. Profiled with immunoSEQ multiplex PCR; TCRdb holds only in-frame clones, not every one. The sample includes about 22,000 clones, around four fifths of them seen just once. The material sequenced was CD4+ T cells from PBMCs cultured with HCoV-NL63 spike peptides, taken after COVID-19 vaccination. The origin of the receptors is a human donor who received a COVID-19 vaccine. CDR3s include the opening cysteine and the closing phenylalanine or tryptophan. The D gene is left open where the match is weak. Only some rows state a clone size, as once, few, many or a class for expanded clones.

size	D	V	length	J	DNA	CDR3
-	-	TRBV27	13	TRBJ1-2	TGTGCCAGCAGCCTGCAGCCAGCGTATGGCTACACCTTC	CASSLQPAYGYTF
-	-	TRBV19	13	TRBJ2-7	TGTGCCAGTAGTCGAGGAGGGGCCTACGAGCAGTACTTC	CASSRGGAYEQYF
few	TRBD1	TRBV12-5	13	TRBJ1-1	TGTGCTAGTGGTCTCGACAGGGGGACTGAAGCTTTCTTT	CASGLDRGTEAFF
-	TRBD2	TRBV7-2	17	TRBJ2-5	TGTGCCAGCAGCTCAGTACGCTGGCGGGGGGACGGAGAGACCCAGTACTTC	CASSSVRWRGDGETQYF
-	TRBD2	TRBV7-8	15	TRBJ2-7	TGTGCCAGCAGCTCCCTTTTCGGGAGGGCCTACGAGCAGTACTTC	CASSSLFGRAYEQYF
-	-	TRBV5-6	15	TRBJ2-7	TGTGCCAGCAGCCCTGGAGCGGGTGTGGCCTACGAGCAGTACTTC	CASSPGAGVAYEQYF
-	-	TRBV18	16	TRBJ1-1	TGTGCCAGCTCCGGCCAGCGGGCCCGAGGAGGGACTGAAGCTTTCTTT	CASSGQRARGGTEAFF
-	-	TRBV2	12	TRBJ2-2	TGTGCCAGCAGTGAAGCTACCGGGGAGCTGTTTTTT	CASSEATGELFF
-	TRBD1	TRBV6-6	15	TRBJ1-4	TGTGCCAGCGTCTACGGCAGGGGGCCTAATGAAAAACTGTTTTTT	CASVYGRGPNEKLFF
-	TRBD1	TRBV24-1	16	TRBJ1-5	TGTGCCACCAGTGATTCGACAGGGGGTAGCAATCAGCCCCAGCATTTT	CATSDSTGGSNQPQHF
-	-	TRBV5-1	14	TRBJ2-4	TGCGCCAGCAGGCAGGGGGGGGCCAAAAACATTCAGTACTTC	CASRQGGAKNIQYF
-	TRBD1	TRBV7-9	18	TRBJ2-1	TGTGCCAGCAGCTTAGTGGGTCCGGGGACAGGGATAAACAATGAGCAGTTCTTC	CASSLVGPGTGINNEQFF
-	TRBD1	TRBV4-3	14	TRBJ2-7	TGCGCCAGCAGCCAACCAGGACAGGGCGAAGAGCAGTACTTC	CASSQPGQGEEQYF
-	-	TRBV6-2/TRBV6-3	15	TRBJ2-5	TGTGCCAGCAGCCGGAGGAAGGTTACCCAAGAGACCCAGTACTTC	CASSRRKVTQETQYF
-	-	TRBV7-2	14	TRBJ2-2	TGTGCCAGCATGGGGGTTTTGAGCACCGGGGAGCTGTTTTTT	CASMGVLSTGELFF
-	TRBD2	TRBV5-1	14	TRBJ2-5	TGCGCCAGCAGCTTGGGACTAGCGGTGGAGACCCAGTACTTC	CASSLGLAVETQYF
-	-	TRBV19	13	TRBJ2-1	TGTGCCAGTAGTATGGGCTCCTACAATGAGCAGTTCTTC	CASSMGSYNEQFF
-	-	TRBV10-3	14	TRBJ1-5	TGTGCCATCAGTGATGGGGGGAATACTCAGCCCCAGCATTTT	CAISDGGNTQPQHF
-	TRBD1	TRBV2	13	TRBJ1-2	TGTGCCAGCAGTGAAGCACGGACAGGGGCAATCACCTTC	CASSEARTGAITF
-	-	TRBV30	13	TRBJ1-1	TGTGCCTGGAGTGTAGCGGGGAACACTGAAGCTTTCTTT	CAWSVAGNTEAFF
-	-	TRBV7-8	15	TRBJ1-2	TGTGCCAGCAGCCCCAGATCCGGGACATTCGATGGCTACACCTTC	CASSPRSGTFDGYTF
-	-	TRBV29-1	14	TRBJ2-2	TGCAGCGCTATTCCCACAGGGAAGACCGGGGAGCTGTTTTTT	CSAIPTGKTGELFF
-	TRBD1	TRBV6-2/TRBV6-3	14	TRBJ2-1	TGTGCCAGCAGCCCACTCGGGACAGGCAATGAGCAGTTCTTC	CASSPLGTGNEQFF
-	TRBD2	TRBV6-2/TRBV6-3	12	TRBJ2-4	TGTGCCAGCAGTCCCGGGACTAGCCCAGAGTACTTC	CASSPGTSPEYF
-	TRBD1	TRBV6-5	14	TRBJ1-1	TGTGCCAGCAGGAGGGACAGTCGTAACACTGAAGCTTTCTTT	CASRRDSRNTEAFF
once	-	TRBV29-1	13	TRBJ2-5	TGCAGCGTTAAACAGGGGGGGCAAGAGACCCAGTACTTC	CSVKQGGQETQYF
-	-	TRBV6-2/TRBV6-3	12	TRBJ1-4	TGTGCCAGCAGCCCGGCAGACGAAAAACTGTTTTTT	CASSPADEKLFF
-	TRBD2	TRBV5-4	15	TRBJ2-7	TGTGCCAGCAGCTTGTCCGGGACTAGTTTCTCCGAGCAGTACTTC	CASSLSGTSFSEQYF
-	-	TRBV10-2	12	TRBJ1-5	TGCGCCAGCAAGCAGGGTAATCAGCCCCAGCATTTT	CASKQGNQPQHF